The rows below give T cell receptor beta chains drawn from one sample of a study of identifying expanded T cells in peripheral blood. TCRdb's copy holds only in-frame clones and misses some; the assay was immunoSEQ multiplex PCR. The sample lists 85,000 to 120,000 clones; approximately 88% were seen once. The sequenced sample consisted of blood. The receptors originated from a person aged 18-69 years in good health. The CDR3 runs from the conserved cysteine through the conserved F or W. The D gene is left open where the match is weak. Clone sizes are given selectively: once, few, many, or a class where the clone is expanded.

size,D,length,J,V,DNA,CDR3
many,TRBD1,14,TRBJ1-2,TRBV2,TGTGCCAGCAGTGGGGACAGGGCGGACTATGGCTACACCTTC,CASSGDRADYGYTF
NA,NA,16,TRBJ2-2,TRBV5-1,TGCGCCAGCAGCCGAAGCCAGGGTTCGAACACCGGGGAGCTGTTTTTT,CASSRSQGSNTGELFF
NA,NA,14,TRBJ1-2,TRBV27,TGTGCCAGCAGTTTAAAAAGGGATAACTATGGCTACACCTTC,CASSLKRDNYGYTF
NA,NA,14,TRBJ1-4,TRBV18,TGTGCCAGCTCCCCGTCCCCGAGGAGTGAAAAACTGTTTTTT,CASSPSPRSEKLFF
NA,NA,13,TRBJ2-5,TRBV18,TGTGCCAGCTCATTGGACACCAAAGAGACCCAGTACTTC,CASSLDTKETQYF
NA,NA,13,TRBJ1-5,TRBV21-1,TGTGCCAGCAGCAAAGCCAGGAATCAGCCCCAGCATTTT,CASSKARNQPQHF
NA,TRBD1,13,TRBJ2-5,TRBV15,TGTGCCACTTCTTTCAGGGGGCCAGAGACCCAGTACTTC,CATSFRGPETQYF
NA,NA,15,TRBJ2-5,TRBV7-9,TGTGCCAGCAGCCCCCGTGAAGGACTCCAAGAGACCCAGTACTTC,CASSPREGLQETQYF
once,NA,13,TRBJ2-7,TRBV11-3,TGTGCCAGCAGCTTCACAGGGTCCTACGAGCAGTACTTC,CASSFTGSYEQYF
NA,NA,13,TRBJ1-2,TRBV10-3,TGTGCCATCAGTGAGTTAATAGAGGATGGCTACACCTTC,CAISELIEDGYTF
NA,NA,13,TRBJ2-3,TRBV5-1,TGCGCCAGCCTCTCCCGGAACACAGATACGCAGTATTTT,CASLSRNTDTQYF
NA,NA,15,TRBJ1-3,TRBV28,TGTGCCAGCAGTTCGGGGGCAGGCTCTGGAAACACCATATATTTT,CASSSGAGSGNTIYF
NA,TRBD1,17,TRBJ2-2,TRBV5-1,TGCGCCAGCAGTTCCGACAGGGGGCAATATAACACCGGGGAGCTGTTTTTT,CASSSDRGQYNTGELFF
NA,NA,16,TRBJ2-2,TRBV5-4,TGTGCCAGCAGCTTTGGGTGGTCCCCTAACACCGGGGAGCTGTTTTTT,CASSFGWSPNTGELFF
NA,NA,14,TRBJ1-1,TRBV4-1,TGCGCCAGCAGCGGAAGGACGAGGAACACTGAAGCTTTCTTT,CASSGRTRNTEAFF
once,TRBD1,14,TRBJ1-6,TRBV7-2,TGTGCCAGCAGCTCGGGACAGGGTTATTCACCCCTCCACTTT,CASSSGQGYSPLHF
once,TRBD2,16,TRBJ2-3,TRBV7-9,TGTGCCAGCAGCTTAGTACCGGGAGCGGGGGCAGATACGCAGTATTTT,CASSLVPGAGADTQYF
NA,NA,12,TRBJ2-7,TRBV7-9,TGTGCCAGCAGCTTAGAGGGCAACGAGCAGTACTTC,CASSLEGNEQYF
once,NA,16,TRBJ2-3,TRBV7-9,TGTGCCAGCAGCCGGGCTCGGGCGGCCCCTCTAACGACGCAGTATTTT,CASSRARAAPLTTQYF
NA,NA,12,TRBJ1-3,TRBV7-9,TGTGCCAGCAGCTCGGAGGGAAACACCATATATTTT,CASSSEGNTIYF
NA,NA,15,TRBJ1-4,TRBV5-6,TGTGCCAGCAGCTTGGCTGCAGGGCCGTGGGAAAAACTGTTTTTT,CASSLAAGPWEKLFF
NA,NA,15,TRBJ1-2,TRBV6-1,TGTGCCAGCACCCGAGGGGGGGCTAACTATTATGGCTACACCTTC,CASTRGGANYYGYTF
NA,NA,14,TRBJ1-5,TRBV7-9,TGTGCCAGCAGCTTAGAGGGGGGGGCTCAGCCCCAGCATTTT,CASSLEGGAQPQHF
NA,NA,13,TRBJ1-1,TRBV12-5,TGTGCTAGTGGTATGGGGGAGAACACTGAAGCTTTCTTT,CASGMGENTEAFF
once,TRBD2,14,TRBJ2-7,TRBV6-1,TGTGCCAGCAGTGAACTAGCGGGAGGCGGCGAGCAGTACTTC,CASSELAGGGEQYF
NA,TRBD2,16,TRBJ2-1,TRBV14,TGTGCCAGCAGCCAAGTGGGGGGGAGCTCCTACAATGAGCAGTTCTTC,CASSQVGGSSYNEQFF
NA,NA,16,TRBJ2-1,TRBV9,TGTGCCAGCAGCGTAGCTTCGGGAGTCCTTAGAAATGAGCAGTTCTTC,CASSVASGVLRNEQFF
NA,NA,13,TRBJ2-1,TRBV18,TGTGCCAGCTCACCTCTCGGGCCGCATGAGCAGTTCTTC,CASSPLGPHEQFF
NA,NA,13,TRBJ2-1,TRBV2,TGTGCCAGCCAAGACTTTTCGGTCGATGAGCAGTTCTTC,CASQDFSVDEQFF
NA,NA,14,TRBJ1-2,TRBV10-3,TGTGCCATTCCAAAACAGGAGACTAACTATGGCTACACCTTC,CAIPKQETNYGYTF
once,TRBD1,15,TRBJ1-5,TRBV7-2,TGTGCCAGCAGCTCCGGGACAGGGTACAATCAGCCCCAGCATTTT,CASSSGTGYNQPQHF
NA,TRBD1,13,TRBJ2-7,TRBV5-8,TGTGCCAGCAGCTTTTACAGGGGCTACGAGCAGTACTTC,CASSFYRGYEQYF
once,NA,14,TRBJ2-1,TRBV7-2,TGTGCCAGCAGCCCCAGGCAGGGGTCAAATGAGCAGTTCTTC,CASSPRQGSNEQFF
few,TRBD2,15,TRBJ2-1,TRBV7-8,TGTGCCAGCAGGGACCTGGGACTAGCGAGGAATGAGCAGTTCTTC,CASRDLGLARNEQFF
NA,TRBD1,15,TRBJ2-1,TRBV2,TGTGCCGGATCCTACGGGACAGCCTCCTACAATGAGCAGTTCTTC,CAGSYGTASYNEQFF
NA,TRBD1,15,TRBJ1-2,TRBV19,TGTGCCAGTAGTCCATTGGACAGGGTGTTCGATGGCTACACCTTC,CASSPLDRVFDGYTF
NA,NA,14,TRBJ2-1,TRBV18,TGTGCCAGCTCACCTTGGACAGAACACCATGAGCAGTTCTTC,CASSPWTEHHEQFF
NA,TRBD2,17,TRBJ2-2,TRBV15,TGTGCCACCAGCAGCCCGACTGTCCTAGCGGGAACCGGGGAGCTGTTTTTT,CATSSPTVLAGTGELFF
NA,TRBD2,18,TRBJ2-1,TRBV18,TGTGCCAGCTCACCCCTGACTAGCGGGAGGGCCCCCTACAATGAGCAGTTCTTC,CASSPLTSGRAPYNEQFF
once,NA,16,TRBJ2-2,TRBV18,TGTGCCAGCTCACGATTACAGGGCCCGAACACCGGGGAGCTGTTTTTT,CASSRLQGPNTGELFF
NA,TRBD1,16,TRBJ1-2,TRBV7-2,TGTGCCAGCAGCCCGGGACAGGGCCAAGCTAACTATGGCTACACCTTC,CASSPGQGQANYGYTF
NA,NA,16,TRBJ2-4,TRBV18,TGTGCCAGCTCACCAGAAGGGAGCCTAGCCAAAAACATTCAGTACTTC,CASSPEGSLAKNIQYF
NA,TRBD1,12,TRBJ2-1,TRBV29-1,TGCAGCGGTGACAGGGCGGGTAATGAGCAGTTCTTC,CSGDRAGNEQFF
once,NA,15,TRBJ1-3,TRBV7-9,TGTGCCAGCAGCTTAGCCGGGGCGGCGGGAAACACCATATATTTT,CASSLAGAAGNTIYF
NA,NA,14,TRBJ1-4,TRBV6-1,TGTGCCAGCAGTGTGGGCACCTATAATGAAAAACTGTTTTTT,CASSVGTYNEKLFF
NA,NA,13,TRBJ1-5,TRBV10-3,TGTGCCATCAGAGGACAGCCTAATCAGCCCCAGCATTTT,CAIRGQPNQPQHF
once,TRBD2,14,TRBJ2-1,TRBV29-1,TGCAGCGACCCCTCGGGCGGGGGGGGGAATGAGCAGTTCTTC,CSDPSGGGGNEQFF
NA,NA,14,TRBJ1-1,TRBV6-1,TGTGCCAGCAGTGACACACAGGGAGGGGCTGAAGCTTTCTTT,CASSDTQGGAEAFF
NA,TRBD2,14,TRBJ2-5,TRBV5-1,TGCGCCAGCAGCTTGGGACTAGCGCTGGAGACCCAGTACTTC,CASSLGLALETQYF
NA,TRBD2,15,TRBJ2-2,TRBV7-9,TGTGCCAGCAGCTTTAGCGGGGGGCCCACCGGGGAGCTGTTTTTT,CASSFSGGPTGELFF
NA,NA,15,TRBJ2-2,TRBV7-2,TGTGCCAGCAGCCAATTCCAAGGGGACACCGGGGAGCTGTTTTTT,CASSQFQGDTGELFF
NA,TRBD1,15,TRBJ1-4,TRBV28,TGTGCCAGCACCTTCCCCGGGACAGGGAACGAAAAACTGTTTTTT,CASTFPGTGNEKLFF
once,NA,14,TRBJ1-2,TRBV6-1,TGTGCCAGCAACGTCCTGGGGAAGGGCTATGGCTACACCTTC,CASNVLGKGYGYTF
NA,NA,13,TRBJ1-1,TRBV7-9,TGTGCCAGCAGCCCAGGGAGGGACACTGAAGCTTTCTTT,CASSPGRDTEAFF
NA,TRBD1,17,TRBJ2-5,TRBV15,TGTGCCACCAGCAGAGCCCCTCGGGCACAGGGGGCAGAGACCCAGTACTTC,CATSRAPRAQGAETQYF
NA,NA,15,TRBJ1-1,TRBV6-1,TGTGCCAGCAGTGAAGCGGGACCTAAGAACACTGAAGCTTTCTTT,CASSEAGPKNTEAFF
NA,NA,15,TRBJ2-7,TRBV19,TGTGCCAGTGCCTCATCACAGGGATTCCTTGACGAGCAGTACTTC,CASASSQGFLDEQYF
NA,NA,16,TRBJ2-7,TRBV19,TGTGCCAGTAGCGAAGGAACAGCCTTAAGCTCCTACGAGCAGTACTTC,CASSEGTALSSYEQYF
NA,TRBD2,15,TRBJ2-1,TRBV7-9,TGTGCCAGCACCTGGATCGGGAGGTCCTACAATGAGCAGTTCTTC,CASTWIGRSYNEQFF